This T cell receptor beta chain was sequenced in a study of T cells in Graves' hyperthyroidism and ophthalmopathy. RNA transcripts yielded amplified TCR beta CDR3 regions. First-round RT-PCR targeting the TCR CDR3 was performed with the HTBI primer set. TCRdb reprocessed the multiplex PCR reads with MiXCR, giving one entry per CDR3 protein. The table includes some 98,000 distinct CDR3 sequences, 35% to 45% detected once. The J segment lost 2 bases and the V segment lost 6 bases, leaving 4 bases of the junction unmatched. The CDR3 runs 14 residues. CDR1 and CDR2 from the germline V gene are LNHNV and YYDKDF (reference sequence). At least ten counts were recorded for this clonotype.

This TCR was sampled from a woman aged 30 to 39 with Graves' hyperthyroidism. The chain employs TRBV15 and TRBJ1-5; 7 nucleotides align to TRBD1. Specimen: peripheral blood or thyroid tissue (not recorded which). The CDR3 region has the DNA TGTGCCACCAGTCTTACAGGGGGCAATCAGCCCCAGCATTTT. This encodes CATSLTGGNQPQHF.